The 25 T cell receptor beta chains below come from one sample, sequenced in a study of blood T cell repertoires in COVID-19 (dated by TCRdb to the early 2020s). Libraries came from the immunoSEQ multiplex PCR assay. The source is immuneACCESS, and TCRdb retained only in-frame sequences with V and J called. Part of the clones is not carried over; for the studies checked, unresolved V genes explain less than half of this, and the remainder is unexplained. Recorded for this sample are some 140,000 clones; around 85% of them occurred a single time. The ten top clones hold around 0.63% of the sample. Source material: peripheral blood. These receptors were taken from a man aged 55 to 70 with COVID-19, enrolled during active disease.

J is TRBJ1-5 and V is TRBV6-6; tentatively, D is TRBD1 (6 bases). CDR3 length equals 13 residues. Trimming removed 4 bases at V and 3 bases at J, with 7 bases between. Germline CDR1 and CDR2: MNHNY and SVGAGI (reference sequence). The CDR3 coding sequence is TGTGCCAGCAGTTGGACAGCCAATCAGCCCCAGCATTTT. Protein sequence: CASSWTANQPQHF.

The V and J genes are TRBV24-1 and TRBJ2-1; TRBD2 matches at 11 bases. The CDR3 is made up of 16 amino acids. Germline CDR1 and CDR2: KGHDR and SFDVKD. V lost 3 bases to trimming and J lost 5 bases; unmatched junction nucleotides: 5. The CDR3 DNA reads as TGTGCCACCAGTGATGATAGACTAGCGGGAAACAATGAGCAGTTCTTC. This gives the protein CATSDDRLAGNNEQFF.

This rearrangement joins TRBV6-2 or TRBV6-3 to TRBJ2-3; 8 nucleotides agree with TRBD1. Trimming at V came to 4 bases and at J to 3 bases, leaving 3 bases not matched to a gene. Germline CDR1 and CDR2: MNHEY and SVGEGT. The CDR3 is made up of 14 amino acids. The CDR3 bases are TGTGCCAGCAGTTTCGACAGGGGAACAGATACGCAGTATTTT. This sequence encodes CASSFDRGTDTQYF.

The gene calls are TRBV28 and TRBJ1-5, with no clear D. Looked up from germline, CDR1 is MDHEN and CDR2 is SYDVKM. The V end lost 7 bases, the J end lost 2 bases, and 18 bases lay between the germline ends. This CDR3 has 16 residues. For the CDR3, the DNA is TGTGCCAGCACCTTCCCGGGCGGGCAGGGCAATCAGCCCCAGCATTTT. Translation: CASTFPGGQGNQPQHF.

The chain has TRBV15 and TRBJ1-3, with D uncertain. Trimming left V 5 bases short and J 0 bases short, with 14 bases between. Germline CDR1 and CDR2: LNHNV and YYDKDF (reference sequence). The CDR3 contains 16 residues. CDR3 amino acids: CATSRGPRSSGNTIYF. CDR3 nucleotide sequence: TGTGCCACCAGCCGTGGCCCTAGGAGCTCTGGAAACACCATATATTTT.

The chain employs TRBV7-2 and TRBJ1-2, with TRBD1 as a possible D gene (5 bases). V was trimmed by 5 bases and J by 7 bases, leaving 14 bases between them. The CDR3 runs 13 residues. In germline, CDR1 is SGHTA, CDR2 FQGNSA. DNA for the CDR3: TGTGCCAGCAGCCCCGGACACCCTATTGGCTACACCTTC. Protein sequence: CASSPGHPIGYTF.

The chain combines TRBV6-2 or TRBV6-3 with TRBJ1-1, with TRBD1 as a possible D gene (5 bases). V was shortened by 0 bases and J by 1 base, with 9 bases between the two germline ends. The CDR3 covers 15 residues. Germline assignment: CDR1 MNHEY and CDR2 SVGEGT. The CDR3 DNA is TGTGCCAGCAGTTACTCCGCCAGGGCGAACACTGAAGCTTTCTTT. It is translated as CASSYSARANTEAFF.

The rearrangement links TRBV4-3 to TRBJ1-2; D ambiguous. V lost 1 base to trimming and J lost 10 bases, with 13 bases between them. In germline, CDR1 is LGHNA, CDR2 YSLEER. The CDR3 runs to 13 residues. The CDR3 sequence is CASSQATDEDYTF. The DNA of the CDR3 is TGCGCCAGCAGCCAAGCCACTGACGAGGACTACACCTTC.

The rearrangement links TRBV4-1 to TRBJ1-6; 7 bases agree with TRBD1. The CDR3 is 14 amino acids. Germline lookup yields CDR1 MGHRA and CDR2 YSYEKL. V dropped 5 bases and J dropped 7; count of bases not matched to a gene: 5. CDR3 loop: CASSIQGVNSPLHF. The CDR3 nucleotides read TGCGCCAGCAGCATCCAGGGGGTGAATTCACCCCTCCACTTT.

The chain combines TRBV24-1 with TRBJ2-3, with a possible D match to TRBD1 (5 bases). Trimming took off 0 bases at V and 4 bases at J, with 10 bases between the two ends. The germline CDR1 and CDR2 sequences are KGHDR and SFDVKD. The CDR3 has 15 amino acids. Here the CDR3 DNA reads TGTGCCACCAGTGATTTGCATCAGGGTTCAGATACGCAGTATTTT. Residues: CATSDLHQGSDTQYF.

The chain recombines TRBV18 with TRBJ1-3; 7 nucleotides match TRBD1. The CDR3 length is 14 residues. Trimming cost V 5 bases and J 1 base; bases outside gene matches: 2. Germline CDR1 reads KGHSH; CDR2 reads LQKENI. As DNA, the CDR3 is TGTGCCAGCTCAAAGGACAGGTCTGGAAACACCATATATTTT. As protein: CASSKDRSGNTIYF.

The chain recombines TRBV5-4 with TRBJ1-6, with D possibly being TRBD1 (6 bases). The CDR3 extends over 16 amino acids. V lost 1 base and J 7 bases, leaving 15 bases between the germline ends. Germline assignment: CDR1 SGHNT and CDR2 YYREEE (reference sequence). CDR3 coding DNA: TGTGCCAGCAGCTTGTACAGGGCTCAAGGAAATTCACCCCTCCACTTT. This codes for CASSLYRAQGNSPLHF.

Here the CDR3 reads CASGLVPQGTDYGYTF. The CDR3 DNA follows: TGTGCTAGTGGTTTGGTACCCCAGGGGACCGACTATGGCTACACCTTC. The chain is built from TRBV12-5 and TRBJ1-2; weak D call: TRBD1 (6 bases). Trimming shortened V by 0 bases and J by 3 bases, and 14 bases separated the two germline ends. Germline CDR1 is LGHNT and CDR2 is FRNRAP. CDR3 size: 16 residues.

The rearrangement joins TRBV29-1 to TRBJ2-3; the D is unclear. Trimming took off 4 bases at V and 0 bases at J, with 11 bases between the two ends. CDR1 and CDR2 (germline): SQVTM, ANQGSEA. CDR3 length: 14 amino acids. This chain's CDR3 is CSVANPKSTDTQYF. The DNA for the CDR3 is TGCAGCGTTGCGAATCCTAAGAGCACAGATACGCAGTATTTT.

The CDR3 loop is CASSTPGQGGTEAFF. The CDR3 DNA reads TGCGCCAGCAGCACACCGGGACAGGGAGGAACTGAAGCTTTCTTT. The chain uses TRBV4-3 and TRBJ1-1; TRBD1 matches 9 bases. Trimming removed 5 bases from V and 5 bases from J; junction bases left unmatched: 9. The CDR3 is 15 amino acids. Germline V gene data show CDR1 as LGHNA and CDR2 as YSLEER.

The table lists this clone with a count of one. CDR3 amino acids: CASSQGLGGSEIQYF. CDR3 sequence (DNA): TGTGCCAGCAGCCAAGGCTTGGGTGGGAGCGAAATTCAGTACTTC. The chain employs TRBV14 and TRBJ2-4, with a possible D match to TRBD2 (5 bases). The V gene lost 1 base and the J gene lost 10 bases, with 17 bases spanning the gap. Germline-derived CDR1 and CDR2 are SGHDN and FVKESK. CDR3 size: 15 residues.

The rearrangement links TRBV24-1 to TRBJ1-2; D may be TRBD1 (6 bases). The V and J ends lost 7 bases and 5 bases respectively, with 16 bases between them. This CDR3 is 14 amino acids long. Per the germline V gene, CDR1 is KGHDR and CDR2 is SFDVKD. CDR3 coding DNA: TGTGCCACCAGGGCGGACAGCGCCGAATATGGCTACACCTTC. Its protein product is CATRADSAEYGYTF.

This chain joins TRBV27 and TRBJ1-1, with D possibly matching TRBD1 (6 bases). The CDR3 spans 14 residues. Germline V gene lookup returns CDR1 MNHEY and CDR2 SMNVEV (reference sequence). The V end lost 2 bases, the J end lost 3 bases, and 10 bases lay between the germline ends. The CDR3 region is CASSLGQPYTEAFF. The CDR3 DNA reads as TGTGCCAGCAGTTTAGGACAGCCTTACACTGAAGCTTTCTTT.

For the CDR3, the DNA is TGTGCCAGCAAGGTCCCCTACAGTACGAATTCACCCCTCCACTTT. Translation gives CASKVPYSTNSPLHF. The chain recombines TRBV28 with TRBJ1-6; D is undetermined. The CDR3 runs 15 residues. Trimming stripped 7 bases from V and 7 bases from J, with 17 bases between. Germline-derived CDR1 and CDR2 are MDHEN and SYDVKM.

The V call is TRBV19, the J call TRBJ1-1, with D possibly matching TRBD1 (5 bases). The CDR3 is 13 amino acids. The germline CDR1 and CDR2 sequences are LNHDA and SQIVND (reference sequence). V lost 10 bases and J lost 1, with 13 bases in between. The CDR3 region is CAIREGRNTEAFF. CDR3 in DNA: TGTGCCATCAGGGAGGGGAGGAACACTGAAGCTTTCTTT. The full variable domain, with the rest looked up from reference TRBV19 and TRBJ1-1, is DGGITQSPKYLFRKEGQNVTLSCEQNLNHDAMYWYRQDPGQGLRLIYYSQIVNDFQKGDIAEGYSVSREKKESFPLTVTSAQKNPTAFYLCAIREGRNTEAFFGQGTRLTVV.

V is TRBV18 and J is TRBJ1-1; TRBD1 matches 8 bases. Per the germline V gene, CDR1 is KGHSH and CDR2 is LQKENI. V trimming: 6 bases; J trimming: 2 bases; junction bases outside the gene matches: 5. CDR3 size: 14 residues. The CDR3: CASSSGQANTEAFF. Here the CDR3 DNA reads TGTGCCAGCTCCTCGGGACAGGCTAACACTGAAGCTTTCTTT. The full variable domain, with the rest looked up from reference TRBV18 and TRBJ1-1, is NAGVMQNPRHLVRRRGQEARLRCSPMKGHSHVYWYRQLPEEGLKFMVYLQKENIIDESGMPKERFSAEFPKEGPSILRIQQVVRGDSAAYFCASSSGQANTEAFFGQGTRLTVV.

This clone was detected a few times. J is TRBJ1-2 and V is TRBV3-1 (or the pseudogene TRBV3-2); 7 bases are shared with TRBD1. CDR3 size: 14 residues. The V gene end was trimmed by 11 bases and the J gene end by 5 bases; junction bases not matched to a gene: 14. From germline, CDR1 is LGHDT and CDR2 YNNKEL (reference sequence). As DNA, the CDR3 is TGTGCCGTCCAACAGGGGACCTCCCCGTATGGCTACACCTTC. Protein product: CAVQQGTSPYGYTF.

J is TRBJ2-7 and V is TRBV10-1; 9 nucleotides match TRBD1. The germline V gene encodes CDR1 WNHNN and CDR2 SYGVQD (reference sequence). The CDR3 totals 16 residues. Trimming took 5 bases from V and 2 from J; bases not matched to a gene: 10. CDR3 sequence: CASSWDREYGTYEQYF. The DNA of the CDR3 is TGCGCCAGCAGTTGGGACAGGGAGTATGGAACCTACGAGCAGTACTTC.

The V gene is TRBV19, the J gene TRBJ1-5, with D unresolved. The CDR3 spans 13 residues. With 7 bases removed from V and 9 bases from J, the gap between germline ends came to 16 bases. Germline CDR1 reads LNHDA; CDR2 reads SQIVND (reference sequence). CDR3 DNA sequence: TGTGCCAGTACGTCGAGCCCGGGGTGGCCCCAGCATTTT. Protein product: CASTSSPGWPQHF.

This chain links TRBV7-2 with TRBJ1-3, with no clear D. The V and J ends lost 1 base and 4 bases respectively, with 14 bases between them. The CDR3 loop spans 16 amino acids. Germline lookup yields CDR1 SGHTA and CDR2 FQGNSA. The CDR3 DNA reads as TGTGCCAGCAGCTTAGGCCGGGTTCGATTCGGAAACACCATATATTTT. This encodes CASSLGRVRFGNTIYF.